One and the same sample provided the 19 T cell receptor beta chains below, sequenced in a study of beta chain features in type 1 diabetes. Investigators reverse transcribed all isolated RNA, so they sequenced expressed TCRB transcripts. Sequenced by immunoSEQ multiplex PCR; TCRdb stores in-frame clones only, minus some. Of about 660,000 clones in the sample, over 13% were seen once. Their antigens are not known. General study results and limits: Patients with Type 1 diabetes showed moderately but significantly shorter TCRB CDR3s in all four CD4+ subsets.

Sequencing was performed on naive CD4+ T cells from blood. The source is a man between 18 and 35 years old with type 1 diabetes.

This clone was seen a handful of times. This sequence joins TRBV5-1 and TRBJ2-2; D gene unclear. CDR1 and CDR2 (germline): SGHRS, YFSETQ. V was pared by 1 base and J by 6 bases, with 10 bases between. This CDR3 is built from 14 residues. The CDR3 DNA reads TGCGCCAGCAGCTTGTATAGTTACTCCGGGGAGCTGTTTTTT. This sequence encodes CASSLYSYSGELFF.

The V and J genes are TRBV5-7 and TRBJ2-5; 7 bases are shared with TRBD1. TRBV5-7 is given ORF status, its function remaining uncertain. J gave up 4 bases and V 4 bases, and 10 bases lay outside the gene matches. This CDR3 comprises 15 residues. The CDR3: CASSRRGQAAETQYF. The CDR3 nucleotides are TGTGCCAGCAGCCGACGCGGACAGGCGGCAGAGACCCAGTACTTC.

The V call is TRBV30, the J call TRBJ2-6; weak D call: TRBD1 (5 bases). Trimming cost V 1 base and J 0 bases, with 7 bases left between them. Germline V gene data show CDR1 as GTSNPN and CDR2 as SVGIG (reference sequence). The CDR3 is made up of 15 amino acids. This CDR3 is CAWSATGSGANVLTF. The CDR3 region has the DNA TGTGCCTGGAGTGCCACAGGCTCTGGGGCCAACGTCCTGACTTTC.

The chain carries TRBV7-2 and TRBJ2-5, with D tentatively TRBD1 or TRBD2 (5 bases each). Germline V gene data show CDR1 as SGHTA and CDR2 as FQGNSA. V lost 4 bases to trimming and J lost 5 bases, with 17 bases between them. The CDR3 runs to 15 residues. The CDR3 sequence is CASSSISGTGETQYF. The CDR3 DNA reads TGTGCCAGCAGCTCAATTTCCGGGACGGGGGAGACCCAGTACTTC.

This sequence joins TRBV30 and TRBJ2-5; D remains unclear. This CDR3 is built from 13 residues. Germline V gene sequence: CDR1 GTSNPN, CDR2 SVGIG (reference sequence). V was shortened by 1 base and J by 7 bases, with 13 bases between the two germline ends. In nucleotides, the CDR3 is TGTGCCTGGAGTGAGATCCCTTCAGGGACCCAGTACTTC. Amino acids: CAWSEIPSGTQYF.

This clone has only a few counts. V gene TRBV6-5 combines with J gene TRBJ2-7; 8 nucleotides agree with TRBD1. Germline V gives CDR1 MNHEY, CDR2 SVGAGI. With V trimmed by 6 bases and J by 11 bases, 15 bases remained unmatched. This CDR3 contains 14 residues. CDR3 sequence reads: CASSETRTGRSEYF. The CDR3 coding sequence is TGTGCCAGCAGCGAAACCCGGACAGGGAGGTCCGAGTACTTC.

This clone was picked up a small number of times. The chain couples TRBV19 to TRBJ1-2; D possibly corresponds to TRBD1 (5 bases). There are 13 residues in the CDR3. Looked up from germline, CDR1 is LNHDA and CDR2 is SQIVND (reference sequence). V lost 3 bases, J lost 2 bases, and 7 bases lay in between. CDR3: CASSMTVNYGYTF. CDR3 DNA sequence: TGTGCCAGTAGTATGACAGTGAACTATGGCTACACCTTC.

The rearrangement joins TRBV2 to TRBJ2-1, with D unresolved. Germline loops: CDR1 SNHLY, CDR2 FYNNEI. The V and J ends lost 8 bases and 6 bases respectively, with 17 bases between them. The CDR3 loop spans 14 amino acids. The CDR3 DNA sequence: TGTGCCAGCTTGGGGATATTGACTGGCAATGAGCAGTTCTTC. It codes for CASLGILTGNEQFF.

This sequence joins TRBV18 and TRBJ1-1; 8 positions match TRBD1. This CDR3 spans 15 amino acids. Germline CDR1 KGHSH, CDR2 LQKENI. J was trimmed by 1 base and V by 3 bases; bases with no gene match: 4. CDR3 residues: CASSPRGQGNTEAFF. CDR3 nucleotide sequence: TGTGCCAGCTCACCTCGAGGACAGGGGAACACTGAAGCTTTCTTT.

The gene calls are TRBV13 and TRBJ2-3; TRBD2 matches at 7 bases. V dropped 0 bases and J dropped 0; count of bases not matched to a gene: 3. The V gene's germline CDR1 is PRHDT and CDR2 FYEKMQ (reference sequence). This CDR3 comprises 16 residues. The chain's CDR3 is CASSLGLAISTDTQYF. CDR3 coding DNA: TGTGCCAGCAGCTTAGGACTAGCGATCAGCACAGATACGCAGTATTTT. The variable domain in full, with the rest retrieved from reference TRBV13 and TRBJ2-3, is AAGVIQSPRHLIKEKRETATLKCYPIPRHDTVYWYQQGPGQDPQFLISFYEKMQSDKGSIPDRFSAQQFSDYHSELNMSSLELGDSALYFCASSLGLAISTDTQYFGPGTRLTVL.

The chain recombines TRBV30 with TRBJ2-5, with 8 bases identical to TRBD1. V was pared by 5 bases and J by 5 bases, with 7 bases of the junction left unmatched. The CDR3 is 13 amino acids. Per the germline V gene, CDR1 is GTSNPN and CDR2 is SVGIG (reference sequence). CDR3 coding DNA: TGTGCCTGGGAGACAGGGGCTAGTGAGACCCAGTACTTC. This sequence encodes CAWETGASETQYF.

This clone appeared a few times. J is TRBJ1-5 and V is TRBV18; D is undetermined. Trimming took 5 bases from V and 7 from J, leaving 12 bases between them. This CDR3 contains 13 residues. The germline CDR1 and CDR2 sequences are KGHSH and LQKENI. Written as DNA, the CDR3 is TGTGCCAGCTCAGAGGGTAGGGTCCAGCCCCAGCATTTT. Translated: CASSEGRVQPQHF.

This clone was seen only a few times. The rearrangement uses TRBV20-1 and TRBJ1-1; no firm D call. This CDR3 spans 11 amino acids. The germline CDR1 and CDR2 sequences are DFQATT and SNEGSKA (reference sequence). The V gene lost 7 bases and the J gene lost 2 bases, with 8 bases spanning the gap. The DNA of the CDR3 is TGCAGTGTCCCAGGCAACACTGAAGCTTTCTTT. Its translation: CSVPGNTEAFF.

This clone was seen more than once but under ten times. This chain connects TRBV7-9 to TRBJ1-1, with unresolved D. The CDR3 covers 13 residues. Per the germline V gene, CDR1 is SEHNR and CDR2 is FQNEAQ (reference sequence). Trimming left V 5 bases short and J 6 bases short, with 13 bases between. The CDR3, as DNA: TGTGCCAGCAGCATGCTAGAAATTCCTGAAGCTTTCTTT. Its protein product is CASSMLEIPEAFF.

This clone was counted only a few times. This chain uses TRBV7-6 with TRBJ2-5; possibly TRBD1 or TRBD2 for D (5 bases each). Germline values: CDR1 SGHVS, CDR2 FNYEAQ. With 5 bases removed from V and 7 bases from J, the gap between germline ends came to 11 bases. This CDR3 has 12 residues. The CDR3 DNA sequence: TGTGCCAGCAGCACGGGACCGGGGACCCAGTACTTC. It yields the protein CASSTGPGTQYF.

The chain carries TRBV7-9 and TRBJ2-7, with 8 bases aligning to TRBD1. V was pared by 1 base and J by 0 bases, with 5 bases of the junction left unmatched. Looked up from germline, CDR1 is SEHNR and CDR2 is FQNEAQ (reference sequence). This CDR3 comprises 16 residues. The CDR3 DNA reads TGTGCCAGCAGCTTAGTAGGGGACAGGTTCTCCTACGAGCAGTACTTC. This encodes CASSLVGDRFSYEQYF. The full variable domain, in which reference TRBV7-9 and TRBJ2-7 provide the parts outside the CDR3, is DTGVSQNPRHKITKRGQNVTFRCDPISEHNRLYWYRQTLGQGPEFLTYFQNEAQLEKSRLLSDRFSAERPKGSFSTLEIQRTEQGDSAMYLCASSLVGDRFSYEQYFGPGTRLTVT.

The rearrangement uses TRBV7-9 and TRBJ1-5; no clear D. The germline gives CDR1 SEHNR, CDR2 FQNEAQ (reference sequence). V lost 1 base to trimming and J lost 3 bases, with 7 bases between them. This CDR3 spans 14 amino acids. CDR3 sequence reads: CASSLDYNNQPQHF. Here the CDR3 DNA reads TGTGCCAGCAGCTTAGATTACAACAATCAGCCCCAGCATTTT. The whole variable domain, remainder taken from reference TRBV7-9 and TRBJ1-5, is DTGVSQNPRHKITKRGQNVTFRCDPISEHNRLYWYRQTLGQGPEFLTYFQNEAQLEKSRLLSDRFSAERPKGSFSTLEIQRTEQGDSAMYLCASSLDYNNQPQHFGDGTRLSIL.

This clone was detected a few times. V gene TRBV7-9 combines with J gene TRBJ1-1; no clear D gene. V dropped 5 bases and J dropped 1 base, with 14 bases sitting between them. Germline assignment: CDR1 SEHNR and CDR2 FQNEAQ (reference sequence). This CDR3 comprises 15 residues. The CDR3 bases are TGTGCCAGCAGCCCCCCAGAGGGAGGGAACACTGAAGCTTTCTTT. Translating it yields CASSPPEGGNTEAFF.

In its sample, this clone was seen a few times. The chain employs TRBV19 and TRBJ2-1; TRBD2 aligns across 8 bases. V dropped 1 base and J dropped 4; count of bases not matched to a gene: 3. Germline V gene data show CDR1 as LNHDA and CDR2 as SQIVND (reference sequence). There are 15 residues in the CDR3. Here the CDR3 reads CASSIGGGRYNEQFF. For the CDR3, the DNA is TGTGCCAGTAGTATAGGCGGGGGGCGGTACAATGAGCAGTTCTTC.